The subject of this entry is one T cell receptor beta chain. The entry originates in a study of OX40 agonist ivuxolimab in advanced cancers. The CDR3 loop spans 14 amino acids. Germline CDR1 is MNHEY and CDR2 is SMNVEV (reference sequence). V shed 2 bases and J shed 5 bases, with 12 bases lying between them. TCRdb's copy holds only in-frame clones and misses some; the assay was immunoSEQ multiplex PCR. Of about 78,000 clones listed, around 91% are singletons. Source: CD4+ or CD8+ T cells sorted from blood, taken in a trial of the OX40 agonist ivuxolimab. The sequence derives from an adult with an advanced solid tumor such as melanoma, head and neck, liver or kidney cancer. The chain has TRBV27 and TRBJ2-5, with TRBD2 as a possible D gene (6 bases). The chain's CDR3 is CASSLLEGGETQYF. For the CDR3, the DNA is TGTGCCAGCAGTTTACTGGAGGGTGGGGAGACCCAGTACTTC.